This T cell receptor beta chain was sequenced for a study of regulatory T cells in long-lasting Graves disease. Study-level results: Study of thyroid tissue was not done, with only peripheral blood studied. The study found TRBV28, TRBJ1-2 and TRBJ2-5 favored in persistent disease.

CDR3 regions were amplified by Arm-PCR using iRepertoire HTBI primers to build TCR beta libraries. In the original workflow: The samples yielded 62 TRBV and around 13 TRBJ segments. A single record per CDR3 protein comes from TCRdb applying MiXCR to the multiplex PCR reads. TCRdb's processing, not the authors' own work, is the source of the V and J calls. This table holds just over 600,000 distinct CDR3 sequences, approximately 15% found once. The sample's time point: newly diagnosed GD, antithyroid drugs for less than 3 months. TCR sequences were obtained from RNA taken from PBMCs. The V end lost 0 bases, the J end lost 1 base, and 11 bases lay between the germline ends. Germline lookup yields CDR1 KGHDR and CDR2 SFDVKD. CDR3 size: 16 residues. In regard to this clonotype: Its antigen is as yet unknown.

This sample also appeared in a second study, on T cells in Graves' hyperthyroidism and ophthalmopathy. This second study says: The HTBI primer set drove a first-round RT-PCR of the TCR CDR3.

The chain combines TRBV24-1 with TRBJ1-1; D not resolved. This material consisted of peripheral blood mononuclear cells (PBMCs), taken at new diagnosis, from a patient treated with antithyroid drugs. The source is a woman in her twenties or thirties with Graves disease. The CDR3 coding sequence is TGTGCCACCAGTGATTTGCGGGAGGAGAAGAACACTGAAGCTTTCTTT. Its translation is CATSDLREEKNTEAFF.